The rows below give T cell receptor beta chains drawn from one sample of a study of blood T cell repertoires in COVID-19. Here immunoSEQ multiplex PCR was the method, and the copy in TCRdb shows in-frame clones only, minus some. The table has about 240,000 clones, about 80% seen once. Sequenced sample: peripheral blood. The receptors were gathered from a woman older than 75 with acute or convalescent COVID-19. The CDR3 runs from the conserved cysteine through the conserved F or W. A D gene is named only where the DNA matches it firmly. Size tells how often a clone was seen (once, few, many) or the class of an expanded clone, and some rows leave it out.

clone_size,d_call,j_call,v_call,cdr3_aa
NA,TRBD1,TRBJ2-7,TRBV30,CAWSADRGLEQYF
NA,TRBD2,TRBJ2-3,TRBV5-1,CASSAAVLAGPTDTQYF
NA,TRBD2,TRBJ2-6,TRBV3-1/TRBV3-2,CASSQGRPGGASGANVLTF
NA,TRBD1,TRBJ1-4,TRBV6-1,CASSEQTGGREKLFF
NA,NA,TRBJ1-1,TRBV23-1,CASSRPGTGNTEAFF
NA,TRBD1,TRBJ1-3,TRBV5-6,CASSWTGGAGNTIYF
NA,TRBD1,TRBJ1-6,TRBV13,CASSYTLRDSYNSPLHF
NA,TRBD2,TRBJ2-7,TRBV7-3,CASSLNGGYEQYF
NA,TRBD2,TRBJ2-1,TRBV5-4,CASSLSLAGRNEQFF
few,NA,TRBJ1-5,TRBV6-6,CASSVGGPQHF
NA,NA,TRBJ2-3,TRBV20-1,CSAQGTDTQYF
NA,TRBD2,TRBJ2-3,TRBV4-1,CASSQETSGGALGTDTQYF